This TCR beta chain was retrieved from a study of T-cell reconstitution after alpha-beta-depleted transplantation in children. General study points: There were reportedly several hundred expanded graft clones from which alpha-beta T cells came about two months after transplant. Once a year had passed after transplant, T-cell counts and diversity came mostly from newly produced T cells.

Preparation of the TCRbeta library involved a method that used unique molecular identifiers. TCRdb re-derived calls from the PCR reads in MiXCR, one entry per CDR3 protein. The top ten hold approximately 9% of the sample, which has about 300,000 distinct CDR3 sequences, around 7.1% seen once. This clonotype was recorded many times. The antigen remains unidentified. The CDR3 runs 15 residues. With 1 base clipped from V and 6 bases from J, the junction kept 9 bases outside the gene matches. The clonotype originates from a female patient younger than 10 who had a stem cell transplant for Fanconi anemia, so the T cells may come from the graft donor. The V and J genes are TRBV12-3 or TRBV12-4 and TRBJ2-7; 7 nucleotides align to TRBD1. This specimen was peripheral blood, taken 360 days after TCRalphabeta/CD19-depleted stem cell transplant. CDR3 DNA: TGTGCCAGCAGTTTAGGTGAGGGGGCTATGTCCGAGCAGTACTTC. It codes for CASSLGEGAMSEQYF.